This T cell receptor beta chain was sequenced during a study of early T cells in non-severe SARS-CoV-2 infection. General study points: VDJdb matches were skewed toward anti-spike CD8 T cell responses.

With regard to this clonotype: The antigen remains undetermined.

In germline, CDR1 is DFQATT, CDR2 SNEGSKA (reference sequence). The CDR3 loop spans 14 amino acids. J was trimmed by 5 bases and V by 3 bases; bases with no gene match: 8. Unique molecular identifiers (one per individual cDNA molecule) were attached. From the 5' RACE reads, TCRdb called clonotypes with MiXCR, one entry per CDR3 protein. The repertoire holds some 57,000 distinct CDR3 sequences, roughly 12% seen once, with 9.5% to 10% in the top ten. This sequence was found in an adult who was a healthcare worker with PCR-confirmed SARS-CoV-2 infection or an uninfected control (not recorded which). The material sequenced was whole blood. V is TRBV20-1 and J is TRBJ2-7; 9 positions match TRBD2. CDR3 nucleotide sequence: TGCAGTGCTAGCAGCAGCGGGAGGCGCAACGAGCAGTACTTC. Translation gives CSASSSGRRNEQYF.